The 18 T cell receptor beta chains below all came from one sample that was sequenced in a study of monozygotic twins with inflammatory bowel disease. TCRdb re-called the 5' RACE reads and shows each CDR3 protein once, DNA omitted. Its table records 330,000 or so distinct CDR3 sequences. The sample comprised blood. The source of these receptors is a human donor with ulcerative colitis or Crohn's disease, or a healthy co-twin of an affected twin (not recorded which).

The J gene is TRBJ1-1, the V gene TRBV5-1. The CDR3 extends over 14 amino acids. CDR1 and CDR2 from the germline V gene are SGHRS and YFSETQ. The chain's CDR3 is CASSAQRLNTEAFF.

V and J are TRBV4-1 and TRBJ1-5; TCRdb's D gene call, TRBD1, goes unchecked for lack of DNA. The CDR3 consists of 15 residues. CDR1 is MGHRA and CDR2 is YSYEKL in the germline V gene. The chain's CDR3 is CASSAQQGAHQPQHF.

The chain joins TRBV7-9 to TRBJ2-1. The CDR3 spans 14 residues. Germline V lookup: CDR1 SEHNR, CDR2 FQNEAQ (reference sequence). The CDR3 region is CASSFGTTAVEQFF.

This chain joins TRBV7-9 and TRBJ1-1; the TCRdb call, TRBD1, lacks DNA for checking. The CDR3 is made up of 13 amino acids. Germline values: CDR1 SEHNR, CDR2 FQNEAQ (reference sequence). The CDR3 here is CASRGQGGSEAFF.

The CDR3 loop reads CASSATTDTQYF. This chain links TRBV10-2 with TRBJ2-3. The CDR3 runs 12 residues. The V gene's germline CDR1 is WSHSY and CDR2 SAAADI.

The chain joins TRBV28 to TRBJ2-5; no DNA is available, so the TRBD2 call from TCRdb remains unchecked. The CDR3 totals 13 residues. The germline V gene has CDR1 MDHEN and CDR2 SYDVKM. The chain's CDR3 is CASSFMAGETQYF.

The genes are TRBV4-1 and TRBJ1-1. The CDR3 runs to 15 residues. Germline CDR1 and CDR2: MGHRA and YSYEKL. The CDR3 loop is CASSQEKYTDTEAFF.

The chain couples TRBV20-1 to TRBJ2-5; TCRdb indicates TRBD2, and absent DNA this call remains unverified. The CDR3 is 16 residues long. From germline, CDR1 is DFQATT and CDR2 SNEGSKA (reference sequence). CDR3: CSASHPLAGVQETQYF.

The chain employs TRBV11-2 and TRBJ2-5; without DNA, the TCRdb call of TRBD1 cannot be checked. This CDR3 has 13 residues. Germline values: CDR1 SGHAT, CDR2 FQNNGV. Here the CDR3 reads CASTRSWGETQYF.

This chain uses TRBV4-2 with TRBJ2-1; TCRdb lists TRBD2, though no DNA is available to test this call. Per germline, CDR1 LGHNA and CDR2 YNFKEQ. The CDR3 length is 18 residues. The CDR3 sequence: CASSQERAGAFSYNEQFF.

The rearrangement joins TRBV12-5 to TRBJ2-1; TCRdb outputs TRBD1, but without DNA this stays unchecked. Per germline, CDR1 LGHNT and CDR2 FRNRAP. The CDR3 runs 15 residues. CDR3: CASGEPQGAYNEQFF.

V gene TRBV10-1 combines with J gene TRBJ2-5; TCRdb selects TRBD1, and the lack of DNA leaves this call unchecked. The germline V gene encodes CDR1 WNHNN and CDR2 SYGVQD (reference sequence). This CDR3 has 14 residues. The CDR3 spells CASSSGQTKETQYF.

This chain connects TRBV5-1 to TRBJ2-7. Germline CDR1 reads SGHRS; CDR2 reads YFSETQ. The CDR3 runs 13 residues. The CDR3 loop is CASHETSGWEQYF.

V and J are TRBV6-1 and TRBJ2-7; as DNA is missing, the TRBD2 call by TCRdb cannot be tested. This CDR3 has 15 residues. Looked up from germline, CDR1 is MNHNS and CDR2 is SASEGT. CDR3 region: CASRPGLAGFYEQYF.

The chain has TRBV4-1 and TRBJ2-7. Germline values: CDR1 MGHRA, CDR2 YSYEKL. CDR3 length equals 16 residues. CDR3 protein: CASSQGSELLEYEQYF.

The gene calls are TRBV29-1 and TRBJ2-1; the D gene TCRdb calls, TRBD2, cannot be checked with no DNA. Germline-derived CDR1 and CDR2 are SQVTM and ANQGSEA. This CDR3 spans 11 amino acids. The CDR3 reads CSVGEGHTVFF.

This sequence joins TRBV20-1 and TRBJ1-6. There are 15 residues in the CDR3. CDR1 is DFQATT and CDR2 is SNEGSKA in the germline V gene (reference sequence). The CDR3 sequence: CSASAAVGPISPLHF.

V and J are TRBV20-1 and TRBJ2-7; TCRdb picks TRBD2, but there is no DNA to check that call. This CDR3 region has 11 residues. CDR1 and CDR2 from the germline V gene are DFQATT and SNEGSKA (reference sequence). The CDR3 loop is CSARRGGEQYF.